These 23 T cell receptor beta chains originate from one sample sequenced in a study of persistence of HIV-infected CD4 T cells. Sequencing used immunoSEQ version 4 in survey mode. Only in-frame clones appear in the TCRdb table, and some are missing; sequencing was by immunoSEQ multiplex PCR. This sample has over 15,000 clones, with around three fifths found just once. The stimulus was an HIV-1 Gag 15-mer peptide pool, 1 ug/peptide/mL. Sorting selected CD4+ T cells upregulating both CD40 ligand and CD69. These receptors have no known antigen. The material was CD4+ T cells sorted from PBMCs after approximately 19-hour stimulation, obtained from a patient who received antiretroviral therapy. The source is an adult woman with HIV who was CMV-seropositive.

The chain is built from TRBV10-3 and TRBJ1-2; no definite D call. This CDR3 spans 13 amino acids. CDR1 and CDR2 (germline): ENHRY, SYGVKD. V was clipped by 4 bases and J by 7 bases, with 13 bases between them. CDR3 region: CAISGQEVGGYTF. The CDR3 DNA follows: TGTGCCATCAGTGGCCAAGAAGTGGGTGGCTACACCTTC.

This clone was counted a single time. This chain uses TRBV6-1 with TRBJ1-3, with no clear D. V was pared by 5 bases and J by 0 bases, with 11 bases between. CDR1 is MNHNS, CDR2 SASEGT, per germline. This CDR3 has 15 residues. DNA for the CDR3: TGTGCCAGCAGTAAGGACGGAGGCTCTGGAAACACCATATATTTT. This translates into CASSKDGGSGNTIYF.

The chain uses TRBV2 and TRBJ1-1, with D uncertain. V was shortened by 4 bases and J by 4 bases, with 16 bases between the two germline ends. Germline V gives CDR1 SNHLY, CDR2 FYNNEI. The CDR3 is 15 amino acids. This CDR3 reads CASSALGGISTEAFF. The CDR3 DNA reads as TGTGCCAGCAGTGCCCTCGGAGGAATTTCCACTGAAGCTTTCTTT.

V gene TRBV6-5 combines with J gene TRBJ2-4; 8 bases line up with TRBD1. The V and J ends lost 5 bases and 12 bases, in that order; junction bases with no gene match: 6. Germline-derived CDR1 and CDR2 are MNHEY and SVGAGI. This CDR3 region has 12 residues. CDR3 sequence (DNA): TGTGCCAGCAGTCCGCCGGGACAGGCTCAGTACTTC. Translation: CASSPPGQAQYF.

The CDR3 here is CASSRDRDRYNEQFF. The CDR3 nucleotides read TGTGCCAGCAGCCGAGACCGGGACAGGTACAATGAGCAGTTCTTC. The V and J genes are TRBV3-1 (or the pseudogene TRBV3-2) and TRBJ2-1, with 8 bases lining up with TRBD1. This CDR3 has 15 amino acids. Trimming removed 4 bases from V and 4 bases from J; junction bases left unmatched: 6. CDR1 and CDR2 from the germline V gene are LGHDT and YNNKEL (reference sequence).

The rearrangement uses TRBV10-3 and TRBJ2-7; D gene uncertain. V lost 0 bases and J lost 5, with 5 bases in between. The CDR3 consists of 12 residues. Germline V lookup: CDR1 ENHRY, CDR2 SYGVKD. The CDR3 nucleotides read TGTGCCATCAGTGAGTCTAAGGACGAGCAGTACTTC. This gives the protein CAISESKDEQYF.

The rearrangement links TRBV6-5 to TRBJ2-6; D perhaps matches TRBD1 (5 bases). The germline V gene has CDR1 MNHEY and CDR2 SVGAGI. CDR3 length: 15 amino acids. Trimming took 7 bases from V and 0 from J, leaving 10 bases between them. CDR3 coding DNA: TGTGCCAGCAAGACAGCCAGCTCTGGGGCCAACGTCCTGACTTTC. As protein: CASKTASSGANVLTF.

The V call is TRBV7-9, the J call TRBJ1-1, with D hard to call. Germline CDR1 is SEHNR and CDR2 is FQNEAQ (reference sequence). Trimming removed 0 bases from V and 1 base from J, with 6 bases in between. The CDR3 length is 14 residues. As DNA, the CDR3 is TGTGCCAGCAGCTTAGCCCCGGCGAACACTGAAGCTTTCTTT. It specifies CASSLAPANTEAFF.

The chain has TRBV19 and TRBJ1-2; TRBD1 is a possible D gene (6 bases). Germline assignment: CDR1 LNHDA and CDR2 SQIVND (reference sequence). V was clipped by 4 bases and J by 4 bases, with 10 bases between them. The length of the CDR3 is 13 residues. The CDR3 DNA reads as TGTGCCAGTAGTAGGGGGCCTCGCTATGGCTACACCTTC. Translating gives CASSRGPRYGYTF.

The CDR3 is CASRDTPRPSGANVLTF. The CDR3 DNA is TGTGCCAGTCGGGACACCCCCCGCCCCTCTGGGGCCAACGTCCTGACTTTC. The chain uses TRBV2 and TRBJ2-6, with a weak D call TRBD1 (6 bases). From germline, CDR1 is SNHLY and CDR2 FYNNEI. V was shortened by 9 bases and J by 0 bases, with 18 bases between the two germline ends. This CDR3 is 17 amino acids long. Drawing the rest from reference TRBV2 and TRBJ2-6, the complete variable domain is EPEVTQTPSHQVTQMGQEVILRCVPISNHLYFYWYRQILGQKVEFLVSFYNNEISEKSEIFDDQFSVERPDGSNFTLKIRSTKLEDSAMYFCASRDTPRPSGANVLTFGAGSRLTVL.

The V gene is TRBV30, the J gene TRBJ2-7; 9 bases fit TRBD1. Trimming took 2 bases from V and 6 from J; bases not matched to a gene: 5. The CDR3 is made up of 13 amino acids. The germline V gene has CDR1 GTSNPN and CDR2 SVGIG (reference sequence). The CDR3 region has the DNA TGTGCCTGGAGTCAACAGGGGGCGGGCGAGCAGTACTTC. As protein: CAWSQQGAGEQYF. The full variable domain, completed using reference TRBV30 and TRBJ2-7, is SQTIHQWPATLVQPVGSPLSLECTVEGTSNPNLYWYRQAAGRGLQLLFYSVGIGQISSEVPQNLSASRPQDRQFILSSKKLLLSDSGFYLCAWSQQGAGEQYFGPGTRLTVT.

V gene TRBV19 combines with J gene TRBJ2-2; unclear D gene. Germline values: CDR1 LNHDA, CDR2 SQIVND (reference sequence). The V end was cut by 3 bases, the J end by 2 bases, with 7 bases between. The CDR3 length is 14 residues. CDR3 DNA: TGTGCCAGTAGTATGAACAGAAACACCGGGGAGCTGTTTTTT. Amino acid sequence: CASSMNRNTGELFF.

V is TRBV2 and J is TRBJ1-3; no reliable D call. The germline V and J ends were trimmed by 6 bases and 1 base, with 16 bases remaining between them. The CDR3 is made up of 16 amino acids. Germline V CDR1 and CDR2: SNHLY, FYNNEI. CDR3 sequence reads: CASRPPSRASGNTIYF. The CDR3 nucleotides are TGTGCCAGCAGGCCTCCAAGCCGGGCGTCTGGAAACACCATATATTTT.

The chain is built from TRBV19 and TRBJ1-5, with D hard to call. The germline V gene has CDR1 LNHDA and CDR2 SQIVND (reference sequence). The CDR3 contains 15 residues. The germline V and J ends were trimmed by 7 bases and 0 bases, with 13 bases remaining between them. CDR3 sequence reads: CASKKEDPSNQPQHF. CDR3 sequence (DNA): TGTGCCAGTAAGAAGGAAGATCCTAGCAATCAGCCCCAGCATTTT.

The gene calls are TRBV19 and TRBJ2-1, with unresolved D. Germline CDR1 and CDR2: LNHDA and SQIVND (reference sequence). The V and J ends lost 5 bases and 2 bases respectively, with 4 bases between them. There are 12 residues in the CDR3. CDR3 residues: CASSLAYNEQFF. CDR3 coding DNA: TGTGCCAGTAGTTTGGCCTACAATGAGCAGTTCTTC.

The V and J genes are TRBV30 and TRBJ1-1, with a possible D match to TRBD1 (6 bases). The length of the CDR3 is 12 residues. The ends were cut back, 1 base at V and 6 bases at J, with 9 bases in the middle. Germline CDR1 reads GTSNPN; CDR2 reads SVGIG (reference sequence). The chain's CDR3 is CAWSGGGPEAFF. In nucleotides, the CDR3 is TGTGCCTGGAGTGGAGGGGGTCCTGAAGCTTTCTTT.

J is TRBJ1-5 and V is TRBV19; D possibly corresponds to TRBD1 (6 bases). CDR3 length equals 16 residues. The V and J ends lost 1 base and 4 bases respectively, with 14 bases between them. From germline, CDR1 is LNHDA and CDR2 SQIVND (reference sequence). The DNA of the CDR3 is TGTGCCAGTAGTATAGTGGGACAACGCTTAAATCAGCCCCAGCATTTT. Translation gives CASSIVGQRLNQPQHF.

The V call is TRBV6-5, the J call TRBJ2-4; a weak D match, TRBD1 (6 bases). Trimming shortened V by 6 bases and J by 7 bases, and 13 bases separated the two germline ends. Looked up from germline, CDR1 is MNHEY and CDR2 is SVGAGI. The CDR3 covers 13 residues. The CDR3 region is CASRTTTGNIQYF. The DNA of the CDR3 is TGTGCCAGCAGGACCACAACAGGGAACATTCAGTACTTC.

This chain connects TRBV10-3 to TRBJ2-3; 7 bases align to TRBD2. With V trimmed by 7 bases and J by 4 bases, 8 bases remained unmatched. The V gene's germline CDR1 is ENHRY and CDR2 SYGVKD. This CDR3 spans 14 amino acids. CDR3: CAITKGLEADTQYF. CDR3 sequence (DNA): TGTGCCATCACCAAAGGACTAGAGGCAGATACGCAGTATTTT.

The chain uses TRBV29-1 and TRBJ1-2; D remains unclear. This CDR3 has 11 residues. Germline V lookup: CDR1 SQVTM, CDR2 ANQGSEA. Trimming took 0 bases from V and 9 from J, leaving 8 bases between them. CDR3 residues: CSVEDTRRYTF. DNA for the CDR3: TGCAGCGTTGAAGATACCAGGCGCTACACCTTC.

This clone was counted between two and nine times. J is TRBJ1-3 and V is TRBV27; D gene ambiguous. Trimming left V 9 bases short and J 1 base short, with 13 bases between. Germline assignment: CDR1 MNHEY and CDR2 SMNVEV (reference sequence). The CDR3 is 14 residues long. The CDR3 DNA is TGTGCCAGTAAGAATCCAGGTTCTGGAAACACCATATATTTT. It specifies CASKNPGSGNTIYF.

The CDR3 spells CASRMTGAGETQYF. The CDR3, as DNA: TGTGCCAGCAGAATGACAGGGGCCGGGGAGACCCAGTACTTC. The V gene is TRBV11-1, the J gene TRBJ2-5, with TRBD1 matching 8 bases. The germline V gene encodes CDR1 SGHAT and CDR2 FQDESV (reference sequence). Trimming at V came to 6 bases and at J to 5 bases, leaving 8 bases not matched to a gene. The CDR3 loop spans 14 amino acids. Supplemented by reference TRBV11-1 and TRBJ2-5, the full variable domain reads EAEVAQSPRYKITEKSQAVAFWCDPISGHATLYWYRQILGQGPELLVQFQDESVVDDSQLPKDRFSAERLKGVDSTLKIQPAELGDSAMYLCASRMTGAGETQYFGPGTRLLVL.

The J gene is TRBJ2-3, the V gene TRBV6-5; 8 nucleotides align to TRBD2. This CDR3 is 16 amino acids long. V trimming: 0 bases; J trimming: 7 bases; junction bases outside the gene matches: 9. Germline V gene lookup returns CDR1 MNHEY and CDR2 SVGAGI. This CDR3 reads CASSYSTGGRGYTQYF. Written as DNA, the CDR3 is TGTGCCAGCAGTTACTCGACGGGGGGGAGGGGATATACGCAGTATTTT.